Following are 10 T cell receptor beta chains from one sample sequenced in a study of PD-1 blockade in mismatch repair-deficient tumors. The assay was immunoSEQ multiplex PCR, and TCRdb's table has in-frame clones only and misses some. The repertoire holds under 150,000 clones, with 86% as singletons. The sequences come from peripheral blood, collected 44 weeks after starting pembrolizumab. These receptors were collected from an adult with mismatch repair-deficient cancer.

The CDR3 reads CASSLVDAGLGEQYF. The CDR3 bases are TGTGCCAGCAGCTTAGTTGATGCGGGGTTGGGGGAGCAGTACTTC. The chain uses TRBV7-9 and TRBJ2-7; D may be TRBD2 (6 bases). The CDR3 length is 15 residues. Trimming shortened V by 1 base and J by 7 bases, and 17 bases separated the two germline ends. Germline CDR1 and CDR2: SEHNR and FQNEAQ (reference sequence).

Details on this clone: An end of the junction differs from the germline gene, which may be a read error. V and J are TRBV10-3 and TRBJ2-2; 7 bases align to TRBD1. Germline V gives CDR1 ENHRY, CDR2 SYGVKD. This CDR3 has 13 residues. The CDR3 loop reads CASSPRGLGELFF. The CDR3 region has the DNA TGTGCCAGCAGTCCAAGGGGGCTCGGGGAGCTGTTTTTT.

The chain uses TRBV19 and TRBJ2-3, with 9 bases lining up with TRBD2. Germline lookup yields CDR1 LNHDA and CDR2 SQIVND (reference sequence). J lost 0 bases, V lost 10 bases, and 5 bases had no gene match. The CDR3 contains 14 residues. The CDR3 bases are TGTGCCACACAAACTAGCGGGAGCACAGATACGCAGTATTTT. It yields the protein CATQTSGSTDTQYF.

This chain connects TRBV7-9 to TRBJ1-2; tentatively, D is TRBD1 (5 bases). The CDR3 has 15 residues. Per the germline V gene, CDR1 is SEHNR and CDR2 is FQNEAQ (reference sequence). The V gene lost 3 bases and the J gene lost 1 base, with 12 bases spanning the gap. The CDR3 here is CASSFGQGFNYGYTF. In nucleotides, the CDR3 is TGTGCCAGCAGCTTCGGGCAGGGCTTTAACTATGGCTACACCTTC.

V and J are TRBV4-2 and TRBJ2-5; 9 bases map to TRBD2. Per germline, CDR1 LGHNA and CDR2 YNFKEQ. V trimming: 3 bases; J trimming: 1 base; junction bases outside the gene matches: 9. The CDR3 length is 17 residues. This CDR3 is CASSQGPGLASQETQYF. CDR3 coding DNA: TGTGCCAGCAGCCAGGGGCCGGGACTAGCATCCCAAGAGACCCAGTACTTC.

This chain uses TRBV15 with TRBJ2-1; a weak D match, TRBD1 (6 bases). V lost 1 base to trimming and J lost 3 bases, with 10 bases between them. CDR1 is LNHNV, CDR2 YYDKDF, per germline (reference sequence). The CDR3 contains 15 residues. The CDR3: CATSRGTGIYNEQFF. The DNA of the CDR3 is TGTGCCACCAGCAGAGGTACAGGGATCTACAATGAGCAGTTCTTC.

The chain carries TRBV14 and TRBJ2-1, with D possibly TRBD1 on 5 matching bases. V lost 3 bases, J lost 7 bases, and 10 bases lay in between. CDR1 is SGHDN and CDR2 is FVKESK in the germline V gene. CDR3 size: 13 residues. The CDR3 spells CASSHLQENEQFF. The CDR3 nucleotides are TGTGCCAGCAGCCATCTACAGGAAAATGAGCAGTTCTTC.

V and J are TRBV2 and TRBJ2-5, with D possibly called TRBD1 or TRBD2 (6 bases each). The CDR3 extends over 12 amino acids. Looked up from germline, CDR1 is SNHLY and CDR2 is FYNNEI. The V end lost 6 bases, the J end lost 5 bases, and 10 bases lay between the germline ends. The CDR3 here is CASRGGSETQYF. In DNA, the CDR3 is TGTGCCAGCAGGGGGGGCTCGGAGACCCAGTACTTC.

V usage is TRBV27 and J usage is TRBJ1-2, with a weak D call TRBD1 (5 bases). The CDR3 covers 15 residues. Germline CDR1 and CDR2: MNHEY and SMNVEV (reference sequence). Between the trimmed V and J ends, which lost 4 bases and 0 bases, there was a span of 12 bases. CDR3 in amino acids: CASSSAGIPNYGYTF. CDR3 nucleotide sequence: TGTGCCAGCAGTTCTGCAGGGATTCCTAACTATGGCTACACCTTC.

The V gene is TRBV10-3, the J gene TRBJ2-7; tentatively, D is TRBD1 (6 bases). Trimming left V 4 bases short and J 2 bases short, with 18 bases between. The germline V gene encodes CDR1 ENHRY and CDR2 SYGVKD. The CDR3 extends over 16 amino acids. Written as DNA, the CDR3 is TGTGCCATCAGTGCCTTGACCGGCAGGGACACCTACGAGCAGTACTTC. Translation gives CAISALTGRDTYEQYF.